These 29 T cell receptor beta chains share one sample of origin, sequenced in a study of CD4 T cell repertoires in COVID-19. This table comes from immunoSEQ multiplex PCR, and its TCRdb copy is limited to in-frame clones, with some not included. The repertoire holds some 80,000 clones, with 83% as singletons. The material was CD4+ T cells from peripheral blood, obtained after recovery from COVID-19. The receptors come from a human donor who had COVID-19.

CDR3 bases: TGCGCCAGCAGCCCAGGATGGGGGAGTGGGGCCAACGTCCTGACTTTC. Translating it yields CASSPGWGSGANVLTF. V usage is TRBV5-1 and J usage is TRBJ2-6, with D possibly called TRBD1 or TRBD2 (5 bases each). Trimming took 4 bases from V and 3 from J, leaving 14 bases between them. CDR3 length equals 16 residues. Looked up from germline, CDR1 is SGHRS and CDR2 is YFSETQ.

This clone occurred once. The genes are TRBV2 and TRBJ2-5, with D perhaps matching TRBD2 (7 bases). The CDR3 runs to 15 residues. V was cut by 4 bases and J by 4 bases, with 16 bases left in between. In germline, CDR1 is SNHLY, CDR2 FYNNEI. CDR3 sequence (DNA): TGTGCCAGCAGTGGAGTGGGGGGGGCCGGAGAGACCCAGTACTTC. Protein: CASSGVGGAGETQYF.

The chain has TRBV19 and TRBJ2-1; either TRBD1 or TRBD2 may supply D (6 bases each). Trimming took off 6 bases at V and 12 bases at J, with 18 bases between the two ends. Germline loops: CDR1 LNHDA, CDR2 SQIVND (reference sequence). The CDR3 has 13 amino acids. The CDR3 nucleotides are TGTGCCAGTAGACCAGGGGCGGGGTCCGGGCAGTTCTTC. Translating it yields CASRPGAGSGQFF.

The chain couples TRBV4-2 to TRBJ1-6; D uncertain. Germline CDR1 LGHNA, CDR2 YNFKEQ. This CDR3 contains 12 residues. The V end was cut by 3 bases, the J end by 11 bases, with 8 bases between. CDR3 protein: CASSHPPAPLHF. The CDR3 nucleotides read TGTGCCAGCAGCCACCCTCCGGCACCCCTCCACTTT.

This chain links TRBV3-1 (or the pseudogene TRBV3-2) with TRBJ2-5, with TRBD2 matching over 8 bases. Germline CDR1 is LGHDT and CDR2 is YNNKEL (reference sequence). CDR3 size: 16 residues. V lost 2 bases and J lost 5; bases outside the gene matches: 10. CDR3 sequence reads: CASSQNSGGRTETQYF. The CDR3 DNA reads TGTGCCAGCAGCCAAAACTCGGGGGGGCGGACGGAGACCCAGTACTTC.

The V gene is TRBV5-6, the J gene TRBJ2-3; the D is unclear. The CDR3 contains 15 residues. The germline gives CDR1 SGHDT, CDR2 YYEEEE. V was shortened by 4 bases and J by 0 bases, with 12 bases between the two germline ends. In nucleotides, the CDR3 is TGTGCCAGCAGCCCTCACATGTCTAGCACAGATACGCAGTATTTT. Protein: CASSPHMSSTDTQYF.

This clone was seen just once. The chain joins TRBV7-9 to TRBJ2-5, with 10 bases aligning to TRBD2. Germline CDR1 SEHNR, CDR2 FQNEAQ (reference sequence). With V trimmed by 1 base and J by 5 bases, 7 bases remained unmatched. This CDR3 spans 16 amino acids. The CDR3 protein is CASSLGASGSGETQYF. DNA for the CDR3: TGTGCCAGCAGCTTAGGGGCTAGCGGGAGCGGGGAGACCCAGTACTTC. Full variable domain (outside the CDR3, taken from reference TRBV7-9 and TRBJ2-5): DTGVSQNPRHKITKRGQNVTFRCDPISEHNRLYWYRQTLGQGPEFLTYFQNEAQLEKSRLLSDRFSAERPKGSFSTLEIQRTEQGDSAMYLCASSLGASGSGETQYFGPGTRLLVL.

This rearrangement joins TRBV10-3 to TRBJ2-2, with 16 bases matching TRBD2. After removal of 5 bases from V and 4 bases from J, the junction contained 7 bases not matched to a gene. CDR1 and CDR2 (germline): ENHRY, SYGVKD. This CDR3 contains 18 residues. The CDR3 sequence: CAISPTGLAGGSTGELFF. CDR3 nucleotides: TGTGCCATCAGTCCCACGGGACTAGCGGGAGGGTCCACCGGGGAGCTGTTTTTT.

There are a few counts of this clone. This chain connects TRBV5-6 to TRBJ2-3, with 9 bases that match TRBD2. Germline loops: CDR1 SGHDT, CDR2 YYEEEE. Trimming took 0 bases from V and 8 from J; bases not matched to a gene: 4. CDR3 length equals 14 residues. Here the CDR3 DNA reads TGTGCCAGCAGCTTGGGACTAGCGGCAGTTACGCAGTATTTT. It is translated as CASSLGLAAVTQYF.

The V call is TRBV7-9, the J call TRBJ2-2; D is perhaps TRBD1 (5 bases). This CDR3 has 14 amino acids. V was clipped by 8 bases and J by 5 bases, with 15 bases between them. CDR1 SEHNR and CDR2 FQNEAQ come from the germline V gene (reference sequence). The CDR3: CASLMTETTGELFF. The CDR3 DNA follows: TGTGCCAGCCTTATGACAGAAACTACCGGGGAGCTGTTTTTT.

This clone was found many times. At one boundary the junction diverges from the germline segment, which might be a read error. The chain combines TRBV15 with TRBJ1-6; tentatively, D is TRBD1 (5 bases). CDR3 length: 15 amino acids. Germline V gives CDR1 LNHNV, CDR2 YYDKDF (reference sequence). The CDR3 region is CATRRDSGTNSPLHF. The CDR3 region has the DNA TGTGCCACCAGGAGAGACAGCGGAACTAATTCACCCCTCCACTTT.

This sequence joins TRBV28 and TRBJ2-3, with 11 bases matching TRBD2. CDR3 length: 16 amino acids. Germline CDR1 and CDR2: MDHEN and SYDVKM. The V and J ends lost 6 bases and 5 bases, in that order; junction bases with no gene match: 10. The CDR3 nucleotides are TGTGCCAGCAGCCCCGTTCTAGCGGGAGGCAGAGATACGCAGTATTTT. It codes for CASSPVLAGGRDTQYF.

The V call is TRBV7-7, the J call TRBJ2-2, with 9 bases matching TRBD2. V lost 2 bases and J lost 3; bases outside the gene matches: 7. This CDR3 is built from 17 residues. CDR1 is SSHAT and CDR2 is FNYEAQ in the germline V gene (reference sequence). The CDR3 nucleotides read TGTGCCAGCAGCTTAAGCGTGCGGGAGGGCCACACCGGGGAGCTGTTTTTT. This codes for CASSLSVREGHTGELFF.

CDR3 sequence: CASSTGGGTGELFF. The CDR3 DNA follows: TGTGCCAGTAGTACAGGGGGTGGCACCGGGGAGCTGTTTTTT. The chain has TRBV19 and TRBJ2-2; 7 bases align to TRBD1. This CDR3 region has 14 residues. Germline V gene data show CDR1 as LNHDA and CDR2 as SQIVND (reference sequence). Trimming cost V 4 bases and J 4 bases; bases outside gene matches: 3.

This clone came up once. V and J are TRBV5-1 and TRBJ2-3, with TRBD2 matching over 8 bases. After removal of 6 bases from V and 0 bases from J, the junction contained 3 bases not matched to a gene. The CDR3 totals 14 residues. CDR1 SGHRS and CDR2 YFSETQ come from the germline V gene. The DNA for the CDR3 is TGCGCCAGCACGAGCGGGGGCAGCACAGATACGCAGTATTTT. Translation gives CASTSGGSTDTQYF.

The chain links TRBV5-1 to TRBJ2-7, with 9 bases aligning to TRBD1. Germline V lookup: CDR1 SGHRS, CDR2 YFSETQ. This CDR3 has 15 amino acids. V trimming: 4 bases; J trimming: 4 bases; junction bases outside the gene matches: 9. CDR3 nucleotide sequence: TGCGCCAGCAGCCCCTGGACAGGGGCGGGGTACGAGCAGTACTTC. As protein: CASSPWTGAGYEQYF.

This rearrangement joins TRBV5-5 to TRBJ2-3; D perhaps matches TRBD2 (6 bases). Per the germline V gene, CDR1 is SGHKS and CDR2 is YYEKEE (reference sequence). The V gene lost 4 bases and the J gene lost 1 base, with 13 bases spanning the gap. The CDR3 has 15 amino acids. CDR3 DNA: TGTGCCAGCAGCATCGACGGAGGGGGCACAGATACGCAGTATTTT. Its translation is CASSIDGGGTDTQYF. Full variable domain (missing parts from reference TRBV5-5 and TRBJ2-3): DAGVTQSPTHLIKTRGQQVTLRCSPISGHKSVSWYQQVLGQGPQFIFQYYEKEERGRGNFPDRFSARQFPNYSSELNVNALLLGDSALYLCASSIDGGGTDTQYFGPGTRLTVL.

This chain connects TRBV10-3 to TRBJ2-1; 10 bases align to TRBD2. This CDR3 has 13 residues. V lost 6 bases to trimming and J lost 8 bases; unmatched junction nucleotides: 4. Per the germline V gene, CDR1 is ENHRY and CDR2 is SYGVKD. In DNA form, the CDR3 reads TGTGCCATCAGAGCGGGAGGGCTCGATGAGCAGTTCTTC. It encodes CAIRAGGLDEQFF.

The chain combines TRBV7-8 with TRBJ2-7; possibly TRBD1 or TRBD2 for D (6 bases each). V gave up 4 bases and J gave up 6 bases, with 22 bases separating them. Germline assignment: CDR1 SGHVS and CDR2 FQNEAQ. This CDR3 comprises 16 residues. Here the CDR3 DNA reads TGTGCCAGCAGCTCCCACCGGCAGGGGAGGTCATCCGAGCAGTACTTC. It yields the protein CASSSHRQGRSSEQYF.

This clone has just a few counts. The chain combines TRBV6-2 or TRBV6-3 with TRBJ1-2, with D possibly matching TRBD1 (6 bases). This CDR3 is 15 amino acids long. Between the trimmed V and J ends, which lost 5 bases and 4 bases, there was a span of 17 bases. CDR1 is MNHEY, CDR2 SVGEGT, per germline. The DNA of the CDR3 is TGTGCCAGCAGTCGTGCGGGGGGCGTCAGCTATGGCTACACCTTC. Translating gives CASSRAGGVSYGYTF.

The CDR3 here is CASSYSTYNEQFF. The DNA of the CDR3 is TGTGCCAGCAGTTACTCAACCTACAATGAGCAGTTCTTC. V is TRBV6-5 and J is TRBJ2-1; D gene ambiguous. The germline V gene has CDR1 MNHEY and CDR2 SVGAGI. Trimming took 0 bases from V and 2 from J, leaving 2 bases between them. The CDR3 spans 13 residues.

This chain uses TRBV2 with TRBJ1-1, with a weak D call TRBD1 (5 bases). The CDR3 extends over 14 amino acids. The V gene lost 3 bases and the J gene lost 4 bases, with 12 bases spanning the gap. Germline V gene lookup returns CDR1 SNHLY and CDR2 FYNNEI. CDR3 sequence (DNA): TGTGCCAGCAGTGACAGGGAGTGGGGCACTGAAGCTTTCTTT. This sequence encodes CASSDREWGTEAFF. Full variable domain (outside the CDR3, taken from reference TRBV2 and TRBJ1-1): EPEVTQTPSHQVTQMGQEVILRCVPISNHLYFYWYRQILGQKVEFLVSFYNNEISEKSEIFDDQFSVERPDGSNFTLKIRSTKLEDSAMYFCASSDREWGTEAFFGQGTRLTVV.

The chain recombines TRBV6-5 with TRBJ1-6; possible D gene TRBD1, 5 bases. Germline-derived CDR1 and CDR2 are MNHEY and SVGAGI. Trimming left V 8 bases short and J 0 bases short, with 8 bases between. CDR3 length: 14 residues. CDR3 coding DNA: TGTGCCAGCGGGGACCCCTCCTATAATTCACCCCTCCACTTT. Translation gives CASGDPSYNSPLHF.

The count of this clone is one. The chain employs TRBV7-9 and TRBJ1-1, with D perhaps TRBD1 (5 bases). The germline V gene has CDR1 SEHNR and CDR2 FQNEAQ (reference sequence). This CDR3 is built from 14 residues. V was clipped by 3 bases and J by 1 base, with 9 bases between them. CDR3 DNA: TGTGCCAGCAGCTTCCCGGACACGAACACTGAAGCTTTCTTT. Its protein is CASSFPDTNTEAFF. Complete variable domain (other parts from reference TRBV7-9 and TRBJ1-1): DTGVSQNPRHKITKRGQNVTFRCDPISEHNRLYWYRQTLGQGPEFLTYFQNEAQLEKSRLLSDRFSAERPKGSFSTLEIQRTEQGDSAMYLCASSFPDTNTEAFFGQGTRLTVV.

This clone was seen just once. The gene calls are TRBV19 and TRBJ2-1; 13 bases align to TRBD2. The CDR3 contains 16 residues. The J segment lost 5 bases and the V segment lost 6 bases, leaving 7 bases of the junction unmatched. Germline V gene lookup returns CDR1 LNHDA and CDR2 SQIVND (reference sequence). The CDR3 loop is CASRPGLAGLDNEQFF. CDR3 sequence (DNA): TGTGCCAGTAGGCCGGGACTAGCGGGACTTGACAATGAGCAGTTCTTC.

CDR3 residues: CASSIEGGRQETQYF. The DNA of the CDR3 is TGTGCCAGTAGTATAGAGGGAGGGCGGCAAGAGACCCAGTACTTC. The J gene is TRBJ2-5, the V gene TRBV19; 7 bases line up with TRBD2. Germline CDR1 and CDR2: LNHDA and SQIVND (reference sequence). The trim removed 0 bases at V and 2 bases at J, leaving 3 bases unmatched. The CDR3 sequence is 15 residues long. Drawing the rest from reference TRBV19 and TRBJ2-5, the complete variable domain is DGGITQSPKYLFRKEGQNVTLSCEQNLNHDAMYWYRQDPGQGLRLIYYSQIVNDFQKGDIAEGYSVSREKKESFPLTVTSAQKNPTAFYLCASSIEGGRQETQYFGPGTRLLVL.

This clone was recorded once. This chain connects TRBV7-6 to TRBJ2-5; D call uncertain. This CDR3 spans 15 amino acids. Looked up from germline, CDR1 is SGHVS and CDR2 is FNYEAQ. Trimming shortened V by 5 bases and J by 3 bases, and 16 bases separated the two germline ends. The CDR3 is CASSQTWGTEETQYF. The CDR3 DNA reads TGTGCCAGCAGCCAGACATGGGGTACTGAAGAGACCCAGTACTTC.

This chain uses TRBV2 with TRBJ2-3; either TRBD1 or TRBD2 may supply D (6 bases each). Trimming removed 6 bases from V and 3 bases from J, with 16 bases in between. CDR1 and CDR2 (germline): SNHLY, FYNNEI. The CDR3 contains 15 residues. The CDR3 loop reads CASSGGAGRTDTQYF. In nucleotides, the CDR3 is TGTGCCAGCAGCGGGGGCGCGGGAAGGACAGATACGCAGTATTTT.

The chain is built from TRBV9 and TRBJ2-7; weak D call: TRBD2 (5 bases). Germline CDR1 reads SGDLS; CDR2 reads YYNGEE. The CDR3 is 15 residues long. The V end lost 2 bases, the J end lost 0 bases, and 12 bases lay between the germline ends. CDR3 sequence (DNA): TGTGCCAGCAGCGTGCATAGCGACGGCTCCTACGAGCAGTACTTC. It specifies CASSVHSDGSYEQYF.